This T cell receptor beta chain stems from a study of shared clonotypes between healthy human individuals. Study details: Donors were a couple of women and a few men aged 18 to 49.

Selected positively for CCR7 and CD45RO-negative, naive CD8 cells excluded terminally differentiated effector memory CD45RA+ cells. Worth noting for this clone: At the DNA level, this CDR3 is encoded by other sequences in the same sample as well.

Produced via immunoSEQ multiplex PCR; TCRdb's table is partial and in-frame only. Among about 2,100,000 clones listed, 93% were seen once. The CDR3 consists of 15 residues. In germline, CDR1 is ENHRY, CDR2 SYGVKD. Trimming removed 3 bases from V and 2 bases from J, with 11 bases in between. V is TRBV10-3 and J is TRBJ1-5, with D tentatively TRBD1 (5 bases). Sequencing was performed on naive CD8+ T cells from PBMCs. The TCR originated in a man between 18 and 29 years old in good health. Some clones in this sample may be carry-over from other donors' samples. In DNA, the CDR3 is TGTGCCATCAGTGAAGTGGGGGTAGGCAATCAGCCCCAGCATTTT. Translated: CAISEVGVGNQPQHF.